This T cell receptor (beta chain) originates from a study of T and B cells in COVID-19 patients. Study overall: Most recovered patients had mild to moderate COVID-19 treated as outpatients. Comorbidities linked to unfavorable COVID-19 outcome were present in nine tenths of the roughly 20 active-infection patients.

This clonotype was recorded at least ten times. Its target is unknown. BIOMED2 TRB-A/B primer pools were used in multiplex TRB PCR. One entry per CDR3 protein results from TCRdb running MiXCR on the multiplex PCR reads. The sample carries around 16,000 distinct CDR3 sequences, about a quarter recorded once. The germline gives CDR1 LNHNV, CDR2 YYDKDF (reference sequence). V was pared by 3 bases and J by 6 bases, with 17 bases between. This CDR3 comprises 15 residues. Notes on the study in general: Symptomatic-phase blood samples from mildly ill patients and early samples from severe cases were scarce. In COVID-19 patients, T cell receptor beta variable and joining gene use was reportedly strongly skewed.

TRB was amplified from around 250-460 ng of blood genomic DNA. The specimen sequenced was blood. The source is a human donor who had recovered from COVID-19. The chain links TRBV15 to TRBJ1-2; TRBD1 might be the D (5 bases). This chain's CDR3 is CATSRGKQGVDGYTF. The DNA of the CDR3 is TGTGCCACCAGCAGGGGGAAGCAGGGCGTGGATGGCTACACCTTC.